The 32 T cell receptor beta chains reported below all come from one sample, sequenced in a study of T cell changes during pregnancy in multiple sclerosis. Assay: immunoSEQ multiplex PCR; the TCRdb copy retains only in-frame clones and omits some. Here the sample spans around 42,000 clones, 91% being singletons. The sequenced sample was CD4+ T cells from peripheral blood mononuclear cells, obtained in the second trimester of pregnancy. These TCRs come from a female donor in good health, enrolled as a control in a pregnancy study.

CDR3 in DNA: TGTGCCAGCTCACCACTAGCGGGGCTCACCGGGGAGCTGTTTTTT. It yields the protein CASSPLAGLTGELFF. The chain couples TRBV18 to TRBJ2-2, with TRBD2 matching 8 bases. Germline loops: CDR1 KGHSH, CDR2 LQKENI. This CDR3 is 15 amino acids long. V lost 1 base, J lost 4 bases, and 2 bases stayed unmatched.

The chain employs TRBV27 and TRBJ2-7; a weak D match, TRBD1 (5 bases). The CDR3 runs 15 residues. Trimming removed 4 bases at V and 0 bases at J, with 13 bases between. Germline CDR1 and CDR2: MNHEY and SMNVEV (reference sequence). As DNA, the CDR3 is TGTGCCAGCAGTTCCCCAGGGTCCCCCTCCTACGAGCAGTACTTC. Amino acids: CASSSPGSPSYEQYF.

This sequence joins TRBV11-2 and TRBJ1-5, with TRBD1 identical over 9 bases. Trimming took 3 bases from V and 3 from J; bases not matched to a gene: 3. The CDR3 spans 15 residues. Germline CDR1 and CDR2: SGHAT and FQNNGV. The CDR3 loop is CASSFGTGINQPQHF. The CDR3 DNA is TGTGCCAGCAGCTTCGGGACAGGGATCAATCAGCCCCAGCATTTT.

The rearrangement joins TRBV14 to TRBJ2-1, with 7 bases aligning to TRBD2. The CDR3 is 15 residues long. The V segment lost 1 base and the J segment 6 bases; nucleotides outside the gene matches: 6. Looked up from germline, CDR1 is SGHDN and CDR2 is FVKESK. This CDR3 reads CASSQGGSLANEQFF. CDR3 nucleotides: TGTGCCAGCAGCCAAGGCGGGAGCTTGGCCAATGAGCAGTTCTTC.

DNA of the CDR3: TGTGCCTGGACCCTCGGTCTCTATGGCTACACCTTC. Amino acids: CAWTLGLYGYTF. The chain combines TRBV30 with TRBJ1-2; D gene unclear. The V and J ends lost 4 bases and 4 bases respectively, with 10 bases between them. The germline gives CDR1 GTSNPN, CDR2 SVGIG (reference sequence). CDR3 length: 12 amino acids.

The rearrangement links TRBV4-3 to TRBJ2-3; D remains unclear. V was trimmed by 0 bases and J by 6 bases, leaving 10 bases between them. The CDR3 is 14 residues long. Germline-derived CDR1 and CDR2 are LGHNA and YSLEER. The CDR3 DNA is TGCGCCAGCAGCCAAGACCTTGGCAGGGATACGCAGTATTTT. Translated: CASSQDLGRDTQYF.

V is TRBV21-1 and J is TRBJ2-3; TRBD1, the table's D call, was not compared with the DNA. TRBV21-1 is annotated as a pseudogene. This CDR3 comprises 11 residues. CDR3 sequence: CAKIRGGTQYF. DNA for the CDR3: TGTGCCAAGATCAGGGGTGGTACGCAGTATTTT.

The rearrangement links TRBV20-1 to TRBJ2-7; TRBD1 might be the D (6 bases). The length of the CDR3 is 10 residues. Germline V gene lookup returns CDR1 DFQATT and CDR2 SNEGSKA (reference sequence). The CDR3, as DNA: TGCTCCGGGACAAACTACGAGCAGTACTTC. This sequence encodes CSGTNYEQYF.

The CDR3 loop is CASSSTGKDEKLFF. DNA of the CDR3: TGTGCCAGCAGTTCGACAGGGAAAGATGAAAAACTGTTTTTT. The chain has TRBV28 and TRBJ1-4, with 7 bases identical to TRBD1. Germline assignment: CDR1 MDHEN and CDR2 SYDVKM. The CDR3 consists of 14 residues. V dropped 4 bases and J dropped 6; count of bases not matched to a gene: 5.

This chain connects TRBV7-9 to TRBJ2-3; TRBD2 aligns across 12 bases. The CDR3 length is 15 residues. Per the germline V gene, CDR1 is SEHNR and CDR2 is FQNEAQ (reference sequence). V was pared by 4 bases and J by 4 bases, with 3 bases of the junction left unmatched. The CDR3 here is CASSSGLAGPDTQYF. For the CDR3, the DNA is TGTGCCAGCAGCTCTGGACTAGCGGGACCAGATACGCAGTATTTT.

The chain has TRBV14 and TRBJ2-1; 8 bases align to TRBD2. Germline assignment: CDR1 SGHDN and CDR2 FVKESK. The V and J ends lost 4 bases and 9 bases, in that order; junction bases with no gene match: 14. This CDR3 has 16 residues. CDR3 in DNA: TGTGCCAGCAGCCTCCCTCTAGCGGGTCATCGGGGTGAGCAGTTCTTC. Residues: CASSLPLAGHRGEQFF. Full variable domain (remainder filled in from reference TRBV14 and TRBJ2-1): EAGVTQFPSHSVIEKGQTVTLRCDPISGHDNLYWYRRVMGKEIKFLLHFVKESKQDESGMPNNRFLAERTGGTYSTLKVQPAELEDSGVYFCASSLPLAGHRGEQFFGPGTRLTVL.

This clone was picked up one time. This rearrangement joins TRBV19 to TRBJ1-5; TRBD1 is a possible D gene (5 bases). With 7 bases removed from V and 5 bases from J, the gap between germline ends came to 9 bases. CDR3 length: 12 amino acids. CDR1 LNHDA and CDR2 SQIVND come from the germline V gene (reference sequence). CDR3 in amino acids: CASTGLDQPQHF. The CDR3 nucleotides are TGTGCCAGTACGGGACTTGATCAGCCCCAGCATTTT.

In nucleotides, the CDR3 is TGTGCCAGCAGTTTGCGGGGGGACAATCAGCCCCAGCATTTT. It translates to CASSLRGDNQPQHF. This chain connects TRBV27 to TRBJ1-5, with D tentatively TRBD1 (5 bases). The germline gives CDR1 MNHEY, CDR2 SMNVEV (reference sequence). This CDR3 contains 14 residues. V was cut by 3 bases and J by 3 bases, with 9 bases left in between.

This clone appeared once. This sequence joins TRBV30 and TRBJ1-2; TRBD1 agrees at 7 bases. Germline CDR1 is GTSNPN and CDR2 is SVGIG (reference sequence). CDR3 length: 12 residues. J gave up 4 bases and V 4 bases, and 3 bases lay outside the gene matches. The CDR3 DNA reads as TGTGCCTGGATGGAGGGGGCCTATGGCTACACCTTC. Translating it yields CAWMEGAYGYTF.

The CDR3 region has the DNA TGTGCCAGTAGCCCCGTTTCACTAATCACTAGCACAGATACGCAGTATTTT. Its translation: CASSPVSLITSTDTQYF. The chain joins TRBV19 to TRBJ2-3; D uncertain. CDR3 length equals 17 residues. Germline CDR1 is LNHDA and CDR2 is SQIVND (reference sequence). V lost 6 bases, J lost 0 bases, and 19 bases lay in between.

Note on this clone: At one end the junction does not follow the germline gene, possibly because of a read error. The chain recombines TRBV7-7 with TRBJ2-5; TRBD2 aligns across 8 bases. Germline V gene sequence: CDR1 SSHAT, CDR2 FNYEAQ (reference sequence). The CDR3 length is 15 residues. The CDR3 loop reads CASSLVGRAQETQYF. CDR3 in DNA: TGTGCTAGCAGCTTAGTCGGGAGGGCCCAAGAGACCCAGTACTTC.

A word on this clone: The junction does not match germline at one end; this may be a read error. V and J are TRBV25-1 and TRBJ2-1; the match to TRBD2 covers 9 bases. The CDR3 is 13 residues long. Germline CDR1 reads MGHDK; CDR2 reads SYGVNS. The CDR3 DNA reads as TGTGCCAGCAGTGTTGCGGGGGGGAATGCGCAGTTCTTC. This encodes CASSVAGGNAQFF.

This chain joins TRBV28 and TRBJ1-2; TRBD1 agrees at 7 bases. CDR1 is MDHEN, CDR2 SYDVKM, per germline. CDR3 size: 18 residues. The V segment lost 4 bases and the J segment 0 bases; nucleotides outside the gene matches: 14. This CDR3 is CASSSPGDSDLANYGYTF. CDR3 coding DNA: TGTGCCAGCAGTTCCCCGGGGGACAGTGACTTGGCTAACTATGGCTACACCTTC.

Only one count was recorded for this clone. The chain carries TRBV10-3 and TRBJ2-5; D uncertain. The ends were cut back, 3 bases at V and 1 base at J, with 9 bases in the middle. The CDR3 spans 14 residues. The germline V gene has CDR1 ENHRY and CDR2 SYGVKD. DNA of the CDR3: TGTGCCATCAGTGAAGTGGCTTTCCAAGAGACCCAGTACTTC. It translates to CAISEVAFQETQYF.

The chain combines TRBV4-2 with TRBJ1-1, with 7 bases identical to TRBD1. This CDR3 region has 17 residues. Germline trimming cut 0 bases from V and 3 bases from J; bases unmatched to any gene: 10. Germline V CDR1 and CDR2: LGHNA, YNFKEQ. DNA of the CDR3: TGTGCCAGCAGCCAAGAAGAGGGGGCGAGGGTAGACACTGAAGCTTTCTTT. Protein sequence: CASSQEEGARVDTEAFF.

The rearrangement uses TRBV2 and TRBJ1-4; D perhaps matches TRBD1 (5 bases). V lost 5 bases and J lost 2, with 12 bases in between. The CDR3 loop spans 15 amino acids. Per germline, CDR1 SNHLY and CDR2 FYNNEI. The DNA of the CDR3 is TGTGCCAGCAGTCGGACACTTCTGACTAATGAAAAACTGTTTTTT. Protein product: CASSRTLLTNEKLFF. Full variable domain (remainder filled in from reference TRBV2 and TRBJ1-4): EPEVTQTPSHQVTQMGQEVILRCVPISNHLYFYWYRQILGQKVEFLVSFYNNEISEKSEIFDDQFSVERPDGSNFTLKIRSTKLEDSAMYFCASSRTLLTNEKLFFGSGTQLSVL.

This chain connects TRBV28 to TRBJ1-1; D remains unclear. The germline V and J ends were trimmed by 5 bases and 2 bases, with 15 bases remaining between them. CDR3 length: 15 amino acids. Germline CDR1 and CDR2: MDHEN and SYDVKM. CDR3 coding DNA: TGTGCCAGCAGTGAGAGAGGAGGAAAAAACACTGAAGCTTTCTTT. Amino acid sequence: CASSERGGKNTEAFF.

The count of this clone is one. The J gene is TRBJ1-2, the V gene TRBV19; 9 nucleotides agree with TRBD1. Germline-derived CDR1 and CDR2 are LNHDA and SQIVND (reference sequence). The CDR3 length is 15 residues. V shed 4 bases and J 5 bases; nucleotides not matched to a gene: 8. CDR3 loop: CASSKVWGQGYGYTF. Here the CDR3 DNA reads TGTGCCAGTAGTAAAGTTTGGGGACAGGGATATGGCTACACCTTC.

The chain links TRBV5-1 to TRBJ2-1; 10 bases are shared with TRBD1. With V trimmed by 2 bases and J by 8 bases, 7 bases remained unmatched. The CDR3 covers 15 residues. Germline CDR1 reads SGHRS; CDR2 reads YFSETQ. CDR3 coding DNA: TGCGCCAGCAGCTTAACCGGGACAGGGGTTTATGAGCAGTTCTTC. It translates to CASSLTGTGVYEQFF. The full variable domain, in which reference TRBV5-1 and TRBJ2-1 provide the parts outside the CDR3, is KAGVTQTPRYLIKTRGQQVTLSCSPISGHRSVSWYQQTPGQGLQFLFEYFSETQRNKGNFPGRFSGRQFSNSRSEMNVSTLELGDSALYLCASSLTGTGVYEQFFGPGTRLTVL.

CDR3 region: CASSLGTGSNEQFF. The CDR3 bases are TGTGCCAGCAGCTTGGGGACAGGGTCCAATGAGCAGTTCTTC. The chain joins TRBV5-8 to TRBJ2-1; 8 nucleotides line up with TRBD1. V was pared by 0 bases and J by 6 bases, with 2 bases of the junction left unmatched. The CDR3 is 14 amino acids. Per germline, CDR1 SGHTS and CDR2 YDEGEE. The whole variable domain, remainder taken from reference TRBV5-8 and TRBJ2-1, is EAGVTQSPTHLIKTRGQQATLRCSPISGHTSVYWYQQALGLGLQFLLWYDEGEERNRGNFPPRFSGRQFPNYSSELNVNALELEDSALYLCASSLGTGSNEQFFGPGTRLTVL.

This rearrangement joins TRBV2 to TRBJ1-2; no definite D call. The V end lost 6 bases, the J end lost 0 bases, and 8 bases lay between the germline ends. This CDR3 spans 13 amino acids. Germline CDR1 and CDR2: SNHLY and FYNNEI. This CDR3 is CASSEGANYGYTF. The DNA of the CDR3 is TGTGCCAGCAGCGAGGGAGCTAACTATGGCTACACCTTC.

The chain joins TRBV7-2 to TRBJ2-3; D not resolved. Germline CDR1 and CDR2: SGHTA and FQGNSA. The CDR3 runs 13 residues. V gave up 0 bases and J gave up 3 bases, with 4 bases separating them. CDR3 bases: TGTGCCAGCAGCTTAGCTACTACAGATACGCAGTATTTT. Protein product: CASSLATTDTQYF. The variable domain in full, completed from reference TRBV7-2 and TRBJ2-3, reads GAGVSQSPSNKVTEKGKDVELRCDPISGHTALYWYRQSLGQGLEFLIYFQGNSAPDKSGLPSDRFSAERTGGSVSTLTIQRTQQEDSAVYLCASSLATTDTQYFGPGTRLTVL.

The CDR3 protein is CASSYRDNRGYTF. In DNA, the CDR3 is TGTGCCAGCAGCTACCGGGACAACCGGGGCTACACCTTC. The chain is built from TRBV5-5 and TRBJ1-2; perhaps TRBD1 as D (6 bases). The germline V gene has CDR1 SGHKS and CDR2 YYEKEE (reference sequence). The CDR3 covers 13 residues. Deletions cut 3 bases from V and 8 bases from J, with 14 bases between.

The chain employs TRBV15 and TRBJ2-2; TRBD1 matches 11 bases. The CDR3 contains 14 residues. V dropped 5 bases and J dropped 10; count of bases not matched to a gene: 6. The germline V gene has CDR1 LNHNV and CDR2 YYDKDF (reference sequence). CDR3 loop: CATSGRTGGEELFF. CDR3 in DNA: TGTGCCACCAGCGGCCGGACAGGGGGCGAGGAGCTGTTTTTT.

The chain is built from TRBV6-6 and TRBJ2-3, with 8 bases identical to TRBD2. Germline-derived CDR1 and CDR2 are MNHNY and SVGAGI (reference sequence). Trimming at V came to 8 bases and at J to 5 bases, leaving 3 bases not matched to a gene. CDR3 length: 12 residues. The CDR3 DNA is TGTGCCAGCCGGGGGGGAGGAGATACGCAGTATTTT. It yields the protein CASRGGGDTQYF.

The chain employs TRBV28 and TRBJ2-1; D possibly corresponds to TRBD2 (6 bases). Germline V gene lookup returns CDR1 MDHEN and CDR2 SYDVKM. The CDR3 consists of 13 residues. Trimming left V 3 bases short and J 12 bases short, with 15 bases between. Here the CDR3 reads CASSLEEGSGQFF. CDR3 nucleotide sequence: TGTGCCAGCAGTTTGGAGGAGGGGTCGGGGCAGTTCTTC.

V gene TRBV7-3 combines with J gene TRBJ2-3, with D possibly TRBD1 on 5 matching bases. V lost 5 bases and J 0 bases, leaving 9 bases between the germline ends. Germline assignment: CDR1 SGHTA and CDR2 FQGTGA. CDR3 size: 14 residues. The CDR3 DNA follows: TGTGCCAGCAGCCTCGGACATAGCACAGATACGCAGTATTTT. Its translation is CASSLGHSTDTQYF.